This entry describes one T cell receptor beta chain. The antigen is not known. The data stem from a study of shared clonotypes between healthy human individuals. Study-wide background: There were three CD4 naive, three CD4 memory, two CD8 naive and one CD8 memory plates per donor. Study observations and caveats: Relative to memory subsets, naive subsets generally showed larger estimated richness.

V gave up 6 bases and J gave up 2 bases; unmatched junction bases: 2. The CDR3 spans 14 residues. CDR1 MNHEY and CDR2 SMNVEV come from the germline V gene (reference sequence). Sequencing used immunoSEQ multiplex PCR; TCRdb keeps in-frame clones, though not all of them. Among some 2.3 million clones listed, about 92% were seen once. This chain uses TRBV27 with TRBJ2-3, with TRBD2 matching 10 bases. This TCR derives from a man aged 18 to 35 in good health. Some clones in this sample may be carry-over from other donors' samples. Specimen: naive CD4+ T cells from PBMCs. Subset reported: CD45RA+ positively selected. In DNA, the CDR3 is TGTGCCAGCAGCCTAGCGGGGGTCACAGATACGCAGTATTTT. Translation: CASSLAGVTDTQYF.